This T cell receptor (beta chain) emerged from a study of PD-L1 blockade in urothelial cancer. Study context: Researchers looked at the blood 3 weeks (second dose) and 6 weeks after treatment began.

The germline CDR1 and CDR2 sequences are KGHSH and LQKENI. V shed 4 bases and J shed 1 base, with 7 bases lying between them. This CDR3 has 13 residues. The time point was: pretreatment peripheral blood. What went into each PCR as a spike was synthetic TCR analog templates. Here immunoSEQ multiplex PCR was the method, and the copy in TCRdb shows in-frame clones only, minus some. This table has 95,000 or so clones, roughly 87% appearing once. The clonotype comes from a man in his 60s with urothelial cancer. The chain couples TRBV18 to TRBJ1-1, with a weak D call TRBD1 (5 bases). Source: PBMCs, taken around atezolizumab (anti-PD-L1) treatment. The CDR3 nucleotides are TGTGCCAGCTCACGCGACAGGAACACTGAAGCTTTCTTT. Its translation: CASSRDRNTEAFF.